This T cell receptor beta chain was recorded in a study of metastatic and nonmetastatic thyroid tumors. About the study: Repertoires from blood and tumor or nodule tissue of malignant and benign thyroid patients were compared. Study-wide findings and caveats: Within blood and tumor, benign nodules reportedly had significantly lower TCR beta diversity than malignant thyroid tumors did.

Treatment of any kind had been given to no patient before thyroid surgery. The CDR3 contains 15 residues. V lost 6 bases to trimming and J lost 3 bases, with 17 bases between them. CDR1 and CDR2 (germline): LNHDA, SQIVND (reference sequence). This clone was found many times. Antigen specificity is unknown. Authors' analysis steps: For papillary thyroid cancer, a distant-metastasis classifier was constructed from CDR3 differences observed across clinicopathological groups. TCRdb reanalyzed the PCR reads via MiXCR. The V and J calls shown here were made by TCRdb, not taken from the authors' results. The table records tens of thousands of clones, approximately 12% of them present only once.

J is TRBJ1-1 and V is TRBV19, with D unclear. Sequencing used blood. This receptor was taken from a female donor with papillary thyroid cancer or a benign thyroid nodule (not recorded which). Some clones in this sample may be carry-over from other donors' samples. In DNA form, the CDR3 reads TGTGCCAGTAGAGATTTCCTCCGACGGGACACTGAAGCTTTCTTT. Its translation: CASRDFLRRDTEAFF.